The 6 T cell receptor beta chains listed next were all sequenced from one sample in a study of blood T cell repertoires in COVID-19. Method: immunoSEQ multiplex PCR; TCRdb's copy keeps in-frame clones and lacks some. The sample lists approximately 160,000 clones; about 86% were seen once. The sequenced material came from peripheral blood. The receptors stem from a woman at least 80 years old with acute or convalescent COVID-19.

The gene calls are TRBV10-3 and TRBJ1-6; D uncertain. Per germline, CDR1 ENHRY and CDR2 SYGVKD. Deletions cut 9 bases from V and 0 bases from J, with 18 bases between. The CDR3 totals 17 residues. CDR3 in DNA: TGTGCCATAGGATTAACAACCACTAGCTCCTATAATTCACCCCTCCACTTT. As protein: CAIGLTTTSSYNSPLHF.

J is TRBJ2-1 and V is TRBV6-2 or TRBV6-3; the match to TRBD2 covers 14 bases. CDR1 and CDR2 (germline): MNHEY, SVGEGT. V was clipped by 6 bases and J by 8 bases; unmatched bases: 15. The CDR3 length is 18 residues. The CDR3 reads CASSRTSGGSSIWDEQFF. The DNA for the CDR3 is TGTGCCAGCAGCCGGACTAGCGGGGGGTCGTCCATATGGGATGAGCAGTTCTTC.

V gene TRBV5-4 combines with J gene TRBJ1-1; 8 bases agree with TRBD1. V gave up 1 base and J gave up 4 bases; unmatched junction bases: 6. The CDR3 totals 15 residues. Germline V CDR1 and CDR2: SGHNT, YYREEE (reference sequence). As DNA, the CDR3 is TGTGCCAGCAGCTTGCTGGACAGGGCAGGCACTGAAGCTTTCTTT. This sequence encodes CASSLLDRAGTEAFF.

J is TRBJ1-5 and V is TRBV7-8; 8 bases are a match to TRBD1. The CDR3 has 13 amino acids. Germline-derived CDR1 and CDR2 are SGHVS and FQNEAQ. Unmatched junction bases numbered 3, after V lost 5 bases and J lost 6 bases. The CDR3 sequence is CASSQQGGQPQHF. In DNA form, the CDR3 reads TGTGCCAGCAGCCAACAGGGGGGTCAGCCCCAGCATTTT. The variable domain in full, completed from reference TRBV7-8 and TRBJ1-5, reads GAGVSQSPRYKVAKRGQDVALRCDPISGHVSLFWYQQALGQGPEFLTYFQNEAQLDKSGLPSDRFFAERPEGSVSTLKIQRTQQEDSAVYLCASSQQGGQPQHFGDGTRLSIL.

The CDR3 region is CASSSDTYEQYF. The CDR3 region has the DNA TGTGCCAGCAGCTCCGACACTTACGAGCAGTACTTC. V is TRBV5-6 and J is TRBJ2-7, with unresolved D. The V end was cut by 3 bases, the J end by 4 bases, with 8 bases between. Germline CDR1 reads SGHDT; CDR2 reads YYEEEE. The CDR3 has 12 amino acids.

V usage is TRBV5-1 and J usage is TRBJ2-6; D is possibly TRBD1 (6 bases). The germline V gene has CDR1 SGHRS and CDR2 YFSETQ. This CDR3 is built from 18 residues. Trimming shortened V by 2 bases and J by 0 bases, and 15 bases separated the two germline ends. The CDR3 bases are TGCGCCAGCAGCTTTTCCGGGACAATGAGCTCTGGGGCCAACGTCCTGACTTTC. Amino acid sequence: CASSFSGTMSSGANVLTF.